The rows below give T cell receptor beta chains drawn from one sample of a study of T cell responses to AZD1222 COVID-19 vaccine. Clones were read by immunoSEQ multiplex PCR, and TCRdb kept only the in-frame ones, dropping some. The table includes 150,000 to 180,000 clones, approximately 90% detected once. Sample: peripheral blood, taken on day 0 of AZD1222 vaccination. The receptors were gathered from an adult in good health. CDR3s include the opening cysteine and the closing phenylalanine or tryptophan. Fields, in order: CDR3 protein, CDR3 DNA, J gene, D gene, clone size, V gene. D genes are given only for firm matches. Clone size appears in some rows only: once, few, many, or a class for an expanded clone.

CDR3: CASSPGSGSNQPQHF; DNA: TGTGCCAGCTCACCAGGGTCGGGAAGCAATCAGCCCCAGCATTTT; J: TRBJ1-5; D: NA; size: NA; V: TRBV18
CDR3: CASSSLGTDTQYF; DNA: TGTGCCAGTAGTTCGTTGGGCACAGATACGCAGTATTTT; J: TRBJ2-3; D: NA; size: NA; V: TRBV19
CDR3: CASSGPGTSGGYNGYEQYF; DNA: TGTGCCAGCAGTGGTCCCGGGACTAGCGGAGGCTACAATGGCTACGAGCAGTACTTC; J: TRBJ2-7; D: TRBD2; size: NA; V: TRBV6-1
CDR3: CASSLQGWETQYF; DNA: TGTGCCAGCAGTTTACAGGGTTGGGAGACCCAGTACTTC; J: TRBJ2-5; D: NA; size: NA; V: TRBV6-5
CDR3: CASSSGRDTQYF; DNA: TGTGCCAGCAGCTCTGGACGAGATACGCAGTATTTT; J: TRBJ2-3; D: NA; size: NA; V: TRBV7-3
CDR3: CASSPTFWNTIYF; DNA: TGTGCCAGCAGTCCCACCTTCTGGAACACCATATATTTT; J: TRBJ1-3; D: NA; size: NA; V: TRBV28
CDR3: CASSQEGNPWRDAYNEQFF; DNA: TGTGCCAGCAGCCAAGAGGGTAATCCTTGGCGGGACGCCTACAATGAGCAGTTCTTC; J: TRBJ2-1; D: NA; size: NA; V: TRBV14
CDR3: CASSHDGQGTLSSGNTIYF; DNA: TGCGCCAGCAGCCACGACGGACAGGGGACCCTTAGCTCTGGAAACACCATATATTTT; J: TRBJ1-3; D: TRBD1; size: NA; V: TRBV4-3
CDR3: CASVHEGGFTEAFF; DNA: TGTGCCAGCGTACACGAAGGGGGCTTCACTGAAGCTTTCTTT; J: TRBJ1-1; D: TRBD1; size: NA; V: TRBV2
CDR3: CASSLERENYNEQFF; DNA: TGTGCCAGCAGCTTGGAGCGGGAAAACTACAATGAGCAGTTCTTC; J: TRBJ2-1; D: TRBD2; size: NA; V: TRBV5-6
CDR3: CASGLAGYNEQFF; DNA: TGCGCCAGTGGACTAGCTGGCTACAATGAGCAGTTCTTC; J: TRBJ2-1; D: TRBD2; size: NA; V: TRBV5-1
CDR3: CASSLAVNLNTEAFF; DNA: TGTGCCAGCAGCTTAGCGGTGAACCTGAACACTGAAGCTTTCTTT; J: TRBJ1-1; D: NA; size: NA; V: TRBV7-2
CDR3: CASSPPSSYNEQFF; DNA: TGTGCCAGCAGCCCTCCTAGCTCCTACAATGAGCAGTTCTTC; J: TRBJ2-1; D: NA; size: NA; V: TRBV7-3
CDR3: CSVLLAGGSTDTQYF; DNA: TGCAGCGTTCTTCTAGCGGGAGGGAGCACAGATACGCAGTATTTT; J: TRBJ2-3; D: TRBD2; size: NA; V: TRBV29-1
CDR3: CASRSGTGTTDTQYF; DNA: TGTGCCAGCAGGTCCGGGACAGGGACCACAGATACGCAGTATTTT; J: TRBJ2-3; D: TRBD1; size: NA; V: TRBV5-4
CDR3: CASSGAGSAYNEQFF; DNA: TGTGCCAGCAGCGGAGCGGGATCAGCCTACAATGAGCAGTTCTTC; J: TRBJ2-1; D: TRBD2; size: NA; V: TRBV9
CDR3: CASWDSNYGYTF; DNA: TGTGCCAGCTGGGACAGTAACTATGGCTACACCTTC; J: TRBJ1-2; D: TRBD1; size: NA; V: TRBV6-5
CDR3: CASSLYGTNGELFF; DNA: TGTGCCAGCTCACTTTATGGTACGAACGGGGAGCTGTTTTTT; J: TRBJ2-2; D: NA; size: NA; V: TRBV18
CDR3: CASSFGDSYEQYF; DNA: TGTGCCAGCAGTTTTGGGGACAGCTACGAGCAGTACTTC; J: TRBJ2-7; D: TRBD1; size: NA; V: TRBV28
CDR3: CSVEGGTGDDRLFF; DNA: TGCAGCGTTGAAGGGGGGACAGGGGACGACCGACTGTTTTTT; J: TRBJ1-4; D: TRBD1; size: NA; V: TRBV29-1
CDR3: CASHRLAGVSGEQFF; DNA: TGTGCCAGCCACCGCCTAGCGGGAGTCAGTGGTGAGCAGTTCTTC; J: TRBJ2-1; D: TRBD2; size: NA; V: TRBV27
CDR3: CASSQSVNTEAFF; DNA: TGTGCCAGCAGTCAATCAGTCAACACTGAAGCTTTCTTT; J: TRBJ1-1; D: NA; size: once; V: TRBV6-5
CDR3: CASSSIIPGQGAHGYTF; DNA: TGTGCCAGCAGTTCTATCATACCGGGACAGGGGGCCCATGGCTACACCTTC; J: TRBJ1-2; D: TRBD1; size: NA; V: TRBV27
CDR3: CASSGGEANYEQYF; DNA: TGTGCCAGCAGTGGCGGAGAGGCCAACTACGAGCAGTACTTC; J: TRBJ2-7; D: NA; size: NA; V: TRBV27
CDR3: CASSLGERTTEQYF; DNA: TGTGCCAGCAGTTTGGGGGAACGGACTACCGAGCAGTACTTC; J: TRBJ2-7; D: NA; size: NA; V: TRBV6-2/TRBV6-3
CDR3: CASSWGGATYEQYF; DNA: TGTGCCAGCAGCTGGGGGGGGGCAACCTACGAGCAGTACTTC; J: TRBJ2-7; D: NA; size: NA; V: TRBV5-8
CDR3: CASSLRTAYEQYF; DNA: TGTGCCAGCAGTTTACGGACAGCGTACGAGCAGTACTTC; J: TRBJ2-7; D: NA; size: NA; V: TRBV28
CDR3: CASSFLTGPYEQYF; DNA: TGTGCCAGCAGCTTTTTGACAGGTCCCTACGAGCAGTACTTC; J: TRBJ2-7; D: NA; size: NA; V: TRBV14
CDR3: CASSPRTGPYEQYF; DNA: TGTGCCAGCAGCCCTAGGACAGGACCCTACGAGCAGTACTTC; J: TRBJ2-7; D: TRBD1; size: NA; V: TRBV7-9
CDR3: CAWSETWGDQPQHF; DNA: TGTGCCTGGAGTGAAACCTGGGGGGATCAGCCCCAGCATTTT; J: TRBJ1-5; D: NA; size: few; V: TRBV30
CDR3: CATSRERWGLRGIQETQYF; DNA: TGTGCCACCAGCAGAGAAAGATGGGGCCTCAGGGGTATTCAAGAGACCCAGTACTTC; J: TRBJ2-5; D: NA; size: NA; V: TRBV15
CDR3: CAISEDRGFNSNQPQHF; DNA: TGTGCCATCAGTGAGGACAGGGGATTCAATAGCAATCAGCCCCAGCATTTT; J: TRBJ1-5; D: TRBD1; size: NA; V: TRBV10-3
CDR3: CASSRSDRGYGYTF; DNA: TGTGCCAGCAGTCGATCCGACAGGGGCTATGGCTACACCTTC; J: TRBJ1-2; D: TRBD1; size: NA; V: TRBV6-2/TRBV6-3
CDR3: CATSSTTGGTTEAFF; DNA: TGTGCCACCAGCAGCACGACAGGCGGCACGACTGAAGCTTTCTTT; J: TRBJ1-1; D: NA; size: NA; V: TRBV15
CDR3: CASSLIHGTGIYGYTF; DNA: TGTGCCAGCAGTTTAATACACGGGACAGGGATCTATGGCTACACCTTC; J: TRBJ1-2; D: TRBD1; size: few; V: TRBV27
CDR3: CASSTSTGGNTEAFF; DNA: TGTGCCAGTAGTACATCGACAGGGGGAAACACTGAAGCTTTCTTT; J: TRBJ1-1; D: TRBD1; size: NA; V: TRBV19
CDR3: CAISGGRRTEAFF; DNA: TGTGCCATCAGTGGTGGACGGAGGACTGAAGCTTTCTTT; J: TRBJ1-1; D: NA; size: once; V: TRBV10-3
CDR3: CASSVRTLAGELFF; DNA: TGTGCCAGCAGCGTACGCACACTCGCCGGGGAGCTGTTTTTT; J: TRBJ2-2; D: NA; size: once; V: TRBV9
CDR3: CASSQGQGAAGTGELFF; DNA: TGCGCCAGCAGCCAGGGACAGGGGGCGGCAGGCACCGGGGAGCTGTTTTTT; J: TRBJ2-2; D: TRBD1; size: NA; V: TRBV5-1
CDR3: CASSLGTGWGGYTF; DNA: TGTGCCAGCAGCTTAGGGACAGGGTGGGGAGGCTACACCTTC; J: TRBJ1-2; D: TRBD1; size: NA; V: TRBV7-6
CDR3: CASSQEGGGTIYF; DNA: TGCGCCAGCAGCCAAGAGGGGGGAGGCACCATATATTTT; J: TRBJ1-3; D: NA; size: NA; V: TRBV4-1
CDR3: CATSGQGGNTEAFF; DNA: TGTGCCACCAGTGGGCAGGGAGGGAACACTGAAGCTTTCTTT; J: TRBJ1-1; D: NA; size: NA; V: TRBV24-1
CDR3: CASSDRTHGRQILPRPQHF; DNA: TGTGCCAGCAGTGACCGAACCCATGGACGGCAGATCCTACCTCGGCCCCAGCATTTT; J: TRBJ1-5; D: NA; size: NA; V: TRBV6-1
CDR3: CASRTDSSNQPQHF; DNA: TGTGCCAGCAGAACAGACAGCAGCAATCAGCCCCAGCATTTT; J: TRBJ1-5; D: NA; size: NA; V: TRBV28
CDR3: CASSGSVNTEAFF; DNA: TGTGCCAGCTCGGGCAGCGTGAACACTGAAGCTTTCTTT; J: TRBJ1-1; D: NA; size: NA; V: TRBV7-9
CDR3: CSVRGQGNTEAFF; DNA: TGCAGCGTTCGGGGACAGGGGAACACTGAAGCTTTCTTT; J: TRBJ1-1; D: TRBD1; size: NA; V: TRBV29-1
CDR3: CASSSSGSTTNEQFF; DNA: TGTGCCAGCAGTTCTAGCGGGAGTACTACGAATGAGCAGTTCTTC; J: TRBJ2-1; D: TRBD2; size: NA; V: TRBV28
CDR3: CASSQDFLGTGSYEQYF; DNA: TGCGCCAGCAGCCAAGATTTTTTAGGGACAGGGTCCTACGAGCAGTACTTC; J: TRBJ2-7; D: TRBD1; size: once; V: TRBV4-3
CDR3: CASSQWNTGELFF; DNA: TGTGCCAGCAGCCAGTGGAACACCGGGGAGCTGTTTTTT; J: TRBJ2-2; D: NA; size: few; V: TRBV2
CDR3: CASSHQLAAYNEQFF; DNA: TGCGCCAGCAGCCATCAGCTAGCGGCATACAATGAGCAGTTCTTC; J: TRBJ2-1; D: TRBD2; size: once; V: TRBV4-3